A selection of T cell receptor beta chains follows, all from one sample in a study of a mutant IDH1 vaccine in newly diagnosed glioma. TCRdb keeps only in-frame clones here, not all; method: immunoSEQ multiplex PCR. Counted here are approximately 24,000 clones, around 77% occurring once; the ten biggest clones make up about 8.2%. For these receptors, no antigen is known. The sample in question was PBMCs, obtained from a glioma patient whose treatment included an IDH1 peptide vaccine. The receptors here all came from a woman between 18 and 30 years old with glioma. CDR3s include the opening cysteine and the closing phenylalanine or tryptophan. The D gene is left open where the match is weak. Clone size, where shown, is once, few, many, or a class for clones that have expanded.

v_gene	d_gene	abundance	len	j_gene	CDR3aa	CDR3nt
TRBV28	TRBD2	-	14	TRBJ2-7	CATLRAGGVNEQYF	TGTGCCACCCTAAGAGCGGGAGGGGTTAACGAGCAGTACTTC
TRBV7-2	TRBD2	-	17	TRBJ2-1	CASSYLAESFFYNEQFF	TGTGCCAGCAGCTACCTAGCGGAGTCCTTCTTTTACAATGAGCAGTTCTTC
TRBV28	TRBD1	once	16	TRBJ1-5	CASSSGQGAFNQPQHF	TGTGCCAGCAGCTCAGGACAGGGGGCATTCAATCAGCCCCAGCATTTT
TRBV7-2	-	once	14	TRBJ1-2	CASSLLQGVDGYTF	TGTGCCAGCAGCCTACTACAGGGTGTGGATGGCTACACCTTC
TRBV15	TRBD2	-	17	TRBJ2-3	CATSIPGTIASVGTQYF	TGTGCCACCAGCATCCCCGGGACTATCGCGTCAGTCGGTACGCAGTATTTT
TRBV5-8	TRBD2	-	16	TRBJ2-4	CASSPRGREDKNIQYF	TGTGCCAGCAGCCCCCGCGGGAGAGAGGACAAAAACATTCAGTACTTC
TRBV21-1	-	-	17	TRBJ2-7	CASSKEGTGVSSYEQYF	TGTGCCAGCAGCAAAGAGGGGACAGGGGTAAGCTCCTACGAGCAGTACTTC
TRBV29-1	-	-	12	TRBJ1-2	CSVAHENYGYTF	TGCAGCGTTGCACATGAAAACTATGGCTACACCTTC
TRBV5-5	-	-	13	TRBJ2-2	CASSFSLAGELFF	TGTGCCAGCAGCTTCAGTTTGGCCGGGGAGCTGTTTTTT
TRBV19	-	-	15	TRBJ1-5	CASSTGRLSNQPQHF	TGTGCCAGTAGTACCGGCAGACTAAGCAATCAGCCCCAGCATTTT
TRBV28	-	-	15	TRBJ1-2	CASSLEGLEGRGYTF	TGTGCCAGCAGCCTTGAAGGTCTCGAAGGACGGGGCTACACCTTC
TRBV27	TRBD1	-	15	TRBJ1-3	CASSLGQGRGNTIYF	TGTGCCAGCAGTTTAGGACAGGGGAGAGGAAACACCATATATTTT
TRBV6-1	-	-	11	TRBJ1-1	CATRQYTEAFF	TGTGCCACCAGACAGTACACTGAAGCTTTCTTT
TRBV5-4	TRBD2	-	16	TRBJ2-1	CASTKLRAGFGNEQFF	TGTGCCAGCACCAAGCTCAGAGCGGGGTTTGGCAATGAGCAGTTCTTC
TRBV5-8	-	-	15	TRBJ1-2	CASSFGLRPGDGYTF	TGTGCCAGCAGTTTCGGACTGCGGCCGGGGGATGGCTACACCTTC
TRBV5-4	-	-	15	TRBJ1-2	CASSLDYTGYYGYTF	TGTGCCAGCAGCTTGGATTACACAGGGTACTATGGCTACACCTTC
TRBV2	-	-	12	TRBJ1-6	CASRGNGSPLHF	TGTGCCAGCAGGGGGAATGGTTCACCCCTCCACTTT
TRBV5-4	TRBD1	-	14	TRBJ1-2	CASSMGQEYYGYTF	TGTGCCAGCAGCATGGGACAGGAGTACTATGGCTACACCTTC
TRBV6-6	-	-	13	TRBJ2-7	CASSFRPEAEQYF	TGTGCCAGCAGTTTTAGGCCCGAGGCCGAGCAGTACTTC
TRBV7-9	-	-	14	TRBJ1-1	CASSSNSGNTEAFF	TGTGCCAGCAGCTCGAACTCTGGGAACACTGAAGCTTTCTTT
TRBV6-5	-	-	15	TRBJ1-6	CASRERQFYNSPLHF	TGTGCCAGCAGAGAAAGGCAGTTCTATAATTCACCCCTCCACTTT
TRBV6-1	TRBD1	-	13	TRBJ1-2	CASITDRNYGYTF	TGTGCCAGCATTACGGACAGGAACTATGGCTACACCTTC
TRBV6-5	-	-	15	TRBJ1-2	CASISPTSGTYGYTF	TGTGCCAGCATCTCCCCAACGTCAGGGACCTATGGCTACACCTTC
TRBV5-1	-	-	14	TRBJ2-5	CASSLGVGGETQYF	TGCGCCAGCAGCTTGGGGGTAGGGGGGGAGACCCAGTACTTC
TRBV7-9	TRBD1	few	15	TRBJ1-1	CASSEQGASDTEAFF	TGTGCCAGCAGCGAACAGGGGGCGAGTGACACTGAAGCTTTCTTT
TRBV7-9	-	few	15	TRBJ2-3	CASSLVAIATDTQYF	TGTGCCAGCAGCCTAGTGGCGATCGCCACAGATACGCAGTATTTT
TRBV5-5	-	-	16	TRBJ2-7	CASSPQSIPSSYEQYF	TGTGCCAGCAGCCCCCAGAGCATTCCGTCCTCCTACGAGCAGTACTTC
TRBV5-1	-	-	13	TRBJ1-4	CASSLAASEKLFF	TGCGCCAGCAGCTTGGCGGCCAGTGAAAAACTGTTTTTT
TRBV19	TRBD1	-	16	TRBJ1-4	CASSASRRDREEKLFF	TGTGCCAGCAGCGCTTCCCGCCGGGACAGGGAGGAAAAACTGTTTTTT
TRBV5-1	TRBD1	-	14	TRBJ2-1	CASSPGTGDNEQFF	TGCGCCAGCAGCCCCGGGACAGGGGACAATGAGCAGTTCTTC
TRBV7-9	TRBD2	-	17	TRBJ2-2	CASSLGRLAENTGELFF	TGTGCCAGCAGCTTAGGTCGCCTAGCGGAGAACACCGGGGAGCTGTTTTTT
TRBV2	TRBD2	-	15	TRBJ2-5	CASRRLAGNQETQYF	TGTGCCAGCAGGAGACTAGCGGGGAACCAAGAGACCCAGTACTTC
TRBV29-1	-	-	13	TRBJ1-2	CSVAPTRDYGYTF	TGCAGCGTTGCTCCTACCCGGGATTATGGCTACACCTTC
TRBV7-2	TRBD1	-	15	TRBJ2-7	CASSLQGQGHYEQYF	TGTGCCAGCAGCTTACAAGGACAGGGGCATTACGAGCAGTACTTC
TRBV6-1	-	few	15	TRBJ1-5	CASRREDSYNQPQHF	TGTGCCAGCAGACGGGAGGACAGCTACAATCAGCCCCAGCATTTT
TRBV30	-	-	12	TRBJ2-7	CAWSVDGGEQYF	TGTGCCTGGAGTGTAGATGGCGGGGAGCAGTACTTC
TRBV15	-	-	16	TRBJ1-1	CATRGRPSMGSTEAFF	TGTGCCACCAGGGGACGGCCCAGTATGGGGAGCACTGAAGCTTTCTTT
TRBV7-2	-	-	11	TRBJ2-5	CASSFANRQYF	TGTGCCAGCAGCTTTGCAAACCGGCAGTACTTC
TRBV6-5	-	-	14	TRBJ2-6	CASSYISGANVLTF	TGTGCCAGCAGTTACATCTCTGGGGCCAACGTCCTGACTTTC
TRBV9	-	-	15	TRBJ2-3	CASPPGDFLTDTQYF	TGTGCCAGCCCCCCGGGGGACTTCCTCACAGATACGCAGTATTTT
TRBV7-2	-	-	12	TRBJ2-5	CASSPYQETQYF	TGTGCCAGCTCGCCTTACCAAGAGACCCAGTACTTC
TRBV7-3	-	-	15	TRBJ1-2	CASSLNAATNYGYTF	TGTGCCAGCAGCTTAAATGCAGCTACTAACTATGGCTACACCTTC
TRBV6-5	TRBD2	-	15	TRBJ2-7	CASSFTSGGVDEQYF	TGTGCCAGCAGTTTTACTAGCGGGGGTGTGGACGAGCAGTACTTC